A single sample is the source of the 19 T cell receptor beta chains below, sequenced in a study of blood T cell repertoires in COVID-19. The method was immunoSEQ multiplex PCR; TCRdb's version includes in-frame clones alone and lacks a portion of them. The repertoire includes about 59,000 clones, approximately 80% of them detected once, and roughly 9.8% sits in the top ten. Sequenced: peripheral blood. The receptors stem from a human donor in a cohort sampled during active COVID-19.

The rearrangement links TRBV29-1 to TRBJ2-7; 7 nucleotides line up with TRBD1. V gave up 6 bases and J gave up 2 bases; unmatched junction bases: 10. Germline values: CDR1 SQVTM, CDR2 ANQGSEA. The CDR3 length is 14 residues. The CDR3 DNA reads TGCAGCGTGGCCCCGACGGGACAGCCCTACGAGCAGTACTTC. This translates into CSVAPTGQPYEQYF.

The gene calls are TRBV28 and TRBJ2-7; perhaps TRBD2 as D (6 bases). CDR1 and CDR2 from the germline V gene are MDHEN and SYDVKM. The CDR3 consists of 14 residues. Trimming left V 5 bases short and J 7 bases short, with 18 bases between. The CDR3 loop reads CASSLIGTSREQYF. As DNA, the CDR3 is TGTGCCAGCAGTCTAATCGGGACTTCCAGGGAGCAGTACTTC.

CDR3 nucleotide sequence: TGTGCCAGCAGTTTAGCGACTAGCGGGCCGCTTAGCACAGATACGCAGTATTTT. This codes for CASSLATSGPLSTDTQYF. J is TRBJ2-3 and V is TRBV28, with TRBD2 matching 10 bases. After removal of 2 bases from V and 0 bases from J, the junction contained 8 bases not matched to a gene. This CDR3 is built from 18 residues. In germline, CDR1 is MDHEN, CDR2 SYDVKM.

This clone came up once. This chain links TRBV27 with TRBJ2-7; D is possibly TRBD2 (6 bases). The CDR3 length is 15 residues. V was cut by 4 bases and J by 0 bases, with 13 bases left in between. The germline V gene has CDR1 MNHEY and CDR2 SMNVEV (reference sequence). DNA for the CDR3: TGTGCCAGCAGTTCAGCGGGCGTTATCTCCTACGAGCAGTACTTC. Translated: CASSSAGVISYEQYF.

The rearrangement links TRBV7-2 to TRBJ1-2; no clear D. This CDR3 comprises 13 residues. Germline V CDR1 and CDR2: SGHTA, FQGNSA. V lost 1 base to trimming and J lost 8 bases, with 11 bases between them. This chain's CDR3 is CASSLGQTGGYTF. CDR3 DNA sequence: TGTGCCAGCAGCTTAGGGCAGACTGGGGGCTACACCTTC.

The chain recombines TRBV18 with TRBJ1-2, with D perhaps TRBD1 (6 bases). This CDR3 spans 14 amino acids. Germline-derived CDR1 and CDR2 are KGHSH and LQKENI. V lost 4 bases and J lost 6, with 15 bases in between. The CDR3 region is CASSLPGARDGYTF. The CDR3 nucleotides are TGTGCCAGCTCACTCCCAGGGGCGCGGGATGGCTACACCTTC.

The chain combines TRBV7-3 with TRBJ2-5, with a tentative D call TRBD2 (6 bases). With 5 bases removed from V and 3 bases from J, the gap between germline ends came to 10 bases. CDR3 length equals 13 residues. Looked up from germline, CDR1 is SGHTA and CDR2 is FQGTGA. The CDR3 coding sequence is TGTGCCAGCAGCCCCGGGGAGGAAGAGACCCAGTACTTC. Encoded protein: CASSPGEEETQYF.

This chain connects TRBV7-3 to TRBJ2-2; 7 nucleotides align to TRBD1. V shed 5 bases, J shed 5 bases, and the junction held 8 bases outside the gene matches. The CDR3 sequence is 15 residues long. The germline gives CDR1 SGHTA, CDR2 FQGTGA. DNA of the CDR3: TGTGCCAGCAGCCTAGACAGGGTACGGACCGGGGAGCTGTTTTTT. Its translation is CASSLDRVRTGELFF.

The chain links TRBV7-2 to TRBJ2-5; D perhaps matches TRBD1 (6 bases). Germline CDR1 is SGHTA and CDR2 is FQGNSA. Trimming shortened V by 1 base and J by 2 bases, and 11 bases separated the two germline ends. This CDR3 is 15 amino acids long. The CDR3 protein is CASSLVTGQQETQYF. The CDR3 DNA sequence: TGTGCCAGCAGCTTAGTGACAGGACAACAAGAGACCCAGTACTTC.

The chain joins TRBV5-6 to TRBJ2-7; D gene ambiguous. V lost 5 bases and J lost 7, with 16 bases in between. This CDR3 spans 13 amino acids. Germline V lookup: CDR1 SGHDT, CDR2 YYEEEE. CDR3 sequence: CASRTPGIREQYF. In nucleotides, the CDR3 is TGTGCCAGCAGGACGCCGGGTATTAGGGAGCAGTACTTC.

The rearrangement uses TRBV7-3 and TRBJ1-1; weak D call: TRBD1 (5 bases). CDR3 length: 13 residues. Germline CDR1 SGHTA, CDR2 FQGTGA. The ends were cut back, 2 bases at V and 3 bases at J, with 7 bases in the middle. The DNA for the CDR3 is TGTGCCAGCAGCTTAGGGGGGGACACTGAAGCTTTCTTT. Protein sequence: CASSLGGDTEAFF.

The chain is built from TRBV3-1 (or the pseudogene TRBV3-2) and TRBJ2-3, with TRBD2 matching over 10 bases. The J segment lost 3 bases and the V segment lost 6 bases, leaving 6 bases of the junction unmatched. The CDR3 is 15 residues long. CDR1 is LGHDT, CDR2 YNNKEL, per germline (reference sequence). The CDR3: CASSPGTSVTDTQYF. For the CDR3, the DNA is TGTGCCAGCAGTCCCGGGACTAGCGTGACAGATACGCAGTATTTT.

This clone showed up just once. The chain couples TRBV5-1 to TRBJ2-1, with 9 bases identical to TRBD1. The CDR3 totals 14 residues. V gave up 3 bases and J gave up 8 bases; unmatched junction bases: 6. Per germline, CDR1 SGHRS and CDR2 YFSETQ. The CDR3 region has the DNA TGCGCCAGCAGCTGGGACAGGGTAGGGGATGAGCAGTTCTTC. As protein: CASSWDRVGDEQFF.

This clone was seen a few times. The CDR3, as DNA: TGTGCCATCAGTGAGTCAGGAAAGGCGGTTCAGCCCCAGCATTTT. It translates to CAISESGKAVQPQHF. This chain links TRBV10-3 with TRBJ1-5; D is ambiguous. Per germline, CDR1 ENHRY and CDR2 SYGVKD. The CDR3 totals 15 residues. V was trimmed by 0 bases and J by 6 bases, leaving 12 bases between them.

The chain combines TRBV5-1 with TRBJ2-5; 8 nucleotides line up with TRBD2. The CDR3 totals 15 residues. The V and J ends lost 1 base and 2 bases, in that order; junction bases with no gene match: 4. The germline gives CDR1 SGHRS, CDR2 YFSETQ. Here the CDR3 DNA reads TGCGCCAGCAGCTTGTCTACGGGAGGGCAAGAGACCCAGTACTTC. Its protein product is CASSLSTGGQETQYF.

The V gene is TRBV5-1, the J gene TRBJ2-7; a possible D gene is TRBD1 (7 bases). The CDR3 covers 14 residues. Between the trimmed V and J ends, which lost 2 bases and 4 bases, there was a span of 13 bases. In germline, CDR1 is SGHRS, CDR2 YFSETQ. As DNA, the CDR3 is TGCGCCAGCAGCTTCTCGACAGGGAGGTACGAGCAGTACTTC. It translates to CASSFSTGRYEQYF.

The chain carries TRBV30 and TRBJ1-1; D is possibly TRBD1 (6 bases). V was pared by 6 bases and J by 0 bases, with 11 bases between. This CDR3 contains 13 residues. Germline CDR1 and CDR2: GTSNPN and SVGIG (reference sequence). CDR3 bases: TGTGCCTGTCAAGGACAGATGAACACTGAAGCTTTCTTT. Its translation is CACQGQMNTEAFF. The full variable domain, with the rest looked up from reference TRBV30 and TRBJ1-1, is SQTIHQWPATLVQPVGSPLSLECTVEGTSNPNLYWYRQAAGRGLQLLFYSVGIGQISSEVPQNLSASRPQDRQFILSSKKLLLSDSGFYLCACQGQMNTEAFFGQGTRLTVV.

The genes are TRBV21-1 and TRBJ1-1; the table's D gene call, TRBD1, was not cross checked with the DNA. TRBV21-1 constitutes a pseudogene. CDR3 length equals 15 residues. CDR3 sequence reads: CASSRRDRGNTEAFF. The CDR3 DNA reads TGTGCCAGCAGCCGCCGGGACAGGGGGAACACTGAAGCTTTCTTT.

V is TRBV29-1 and J is TRBJ2-1; unclear D gene. V lost 4 bases and J 4 bases, leaving 11 bases between the germline ends. The CDR3 sequence is 13 residues long. CDR1 is SQVTM, CDR2 ANQGSEA, per germline. CDR3 nucleotides: TGCAGCGTTGCAGAAATGTATTACAATGAGCAGTTCTTC. Translated: CSVAEMYYNEQFF.